This is a list of T cell receptor beta chains from one sample in a study of control samples from healthy donors and cancer patients. Assay used: immunoSEQ multiplex PCR; TCRdb lists only in-frame clones, some missing. The sample carries some 410,000 clones, around nine tenths recorded once. Sequenced input: PBMCs. All receptors derive from a man between 35 and 55 years old with head and neck cancer. CDR3s include the opening cysteine and the closing phenylalanine or tryptophan. Each record gives: V gene, J gene, CDR3 length, clone size, D gene, CDR3 protein, CDR3 DNA. The D gene is left open where the match is weak. Size tells how often a clone was seen (once, few, many) or the class of an expanded clone, and some rows leave it out.

>TRBV29-1|TRBJ1-2|10|-|-
CSVEGYGYTF
TGCAGCGTTGAGGGCTATGGCTACACCTTC
>TRBV27|TRBJ2-7|15|-|-
CASSYRGTAFYEQYF
TGTGCCAGCAGTTACCGCGGGACAGCCTTCTACGAGCAGTACTTC
>TRBV10-1|TRBJ2-5|12|-|-
CASSSGWGTQYF
TGCGCCAGCAGTTCCGGATGGGGGACCCAGTACTTC
>TRBV4-2|TRBJ1-5|14|-|-
CASSQGTGNQPQHF
TGTGCCAGCAGCCAAGGGACAGGCAATCAGCCCCAGCATTTT
>TRBV28|TRBJ2-1|14|-|TRBD2
CASSRGLAGVEQFF
TGTGCCAGCAGTCGTGGACTAGCGGGAGTTGAGCAGTTCTTC
>TRBV7-9|TRBJ2-7|16|-|TRBD1
CASSLVRDRGAYEQYF
TGTGCCAGCAGCTTAGTTCGGGACAGGGGAGCCTACGAGCAGTACTTC
>TRBV5-1|TRBJ1-1|16|-|TRBD1
CASSPDRGRMNTEAFF
TGCGCCAGCAGCCCCGACAGGGGGAGGATGAACACTGAAGCTTTCTTT
>TRBV28|TRBJ2-7|15|-|-
CASSRPGHRDYEQYF
TGTGCCAGCAGCCGACCGGGACACAGGGACTACGAGCAGTACTTC
>TRBV27|TRBJ1-4|16|-|TRBD1
CASSPYGQGYNEKLFF
TGTGCCAGCAGTCCCTACGGACAGGGTTATAATGAAAAACTGTTTTTT
>TRBV4-1|TRBJ2-1|11|-|-
CASSQYNEQFF
TGCGCCAGCAGCCAGTACAATGAGCAGTTCTTC
>TRBV28|TRBJ2-2|19|once|TRBD1
CASSLTGGGGGAVTGELFF
TGTGCCAGCAGTTTGACAGGGGGAGGCGGGGGTGCTGTTACCGGGGAGCTGTTTTTT
>TRBV24-1|TRBJ2-2|15|-|-
CATSAGGGDTGELFF
TGTGCCACCAGTGCGGGTGGGGGAGACACCGGGGAGCTGTTTTTT
>TRBV6-5|TRBJ1-6|14|-|-
CASSGAGANSPLHF
TGTGCCAGCAGCGGCGCGGGGGCGAATTCACCCCTCCACTTT
>TRBV5-1|TRBJ2-2|13|-|TRBD1
CASSTDRAWELFF
TGCGCCAGCAGCACGGACAGGGCCTGGGAGCTGTTTTTT
>TRBV6-2/TRBV6-3|TRBJ2-7|17|-|-
CASSSGSGTPSSYEQYF
TGTGCCAGCAGTTCCGGATCCGGGACGCCGAGCTCCTACGAGCAGTACTTC
>TRBV11-2|TRBJ1-5|16|-|-
CASSRTGTDSNQPQHF
TGTGCCAGCAGCCGAACTGGGACTGATAGCAATCAGCCCCAGCATTTT
>TRBV2|TRBJ1-1|14|few|-
CASSPTAVNTEAFF
TGTGCCAGCAGCCCGACAGCCGTGAACACTGAAGCTTTCTTT
>TRBV7-9|TRBJ2-3|15|-|-
CASSLALNGPDTQYF
TGTGCCAGCAGCTTAGCTTTGAATGGGCCAGATACGCAGTATTTT
>TRBV11-3|TRBJ2-7|13|once|-
CASSLQASYEQYF
TGTGCCAGCAGCTTACAGGCGTCCTACGAGCAGTACTTC
>TRBV18|TRBJ1-2|12|-|-
CASSPSPGGYTF
TGTGCCAGCTCACCATCCCCAGGAGGCTACACCTTC
>TRBV15|TRBJ2-3|17|-|-
CATSRGVAASGTDTQYF
TGTGCCACCAGCAGAGGGGTTGCAGCGAGCGGCACAGATACGCAGTATTTT
>TRBV7-9|TRBJ1-6|14|-|-
CATTPYEYNSPLHF
TGTGCCACCACCCCCTACGAGTATAATTCACCCCTCCACTTT
>TRBV3-1/TRBV3-2|TRBJ1-4|14|-|TRBD1
CASSQPGGVEKLFF
TGTGCCAGCAGCCAGCCAGGGGGCGTTGAAAAACTGTTTTTT
>TRBV20-1|TRBJ2-3|10|-|-
CRLGTDTQYF
TGCAGGCTAGGCACAGATACGCAGTATTTT
>TRBV3-1/TRBV3-2|TRBJ2-7|15|-|TRBD2
CASSEASGRQYEQYF
TGTGCCAGCAGCGAGGCTAGCGGGAGGCAATACGAGCAGTACTTC
>TRBV27|TRBJ2-7|14|-|TRBD2
CASSPRGVSYEQYF
TGTGCCAGCAGTCCCCGGGGGGTATCCTACGAGCAGTACTTC
>TRBV6-1|TRBJ1-5|15|-|TRBD1
CASSEVGRGHQPQHF
TGTGCCAGCAGTGAAGTAGGCAGGGGGCACCAGCCCCAGCATTTT
>TRBV18|TRBJ2-6|16|-|-
CASSRRDTSGANVLTF
TGTGCCAGCTCACGCCGGGACACCTCTGGGGCCAACGTCCTGACTTTC
>TRBV7-9|TRBJ1-3|15|-|-
CASTERLASGNTIYF
TGTGCCAGCACCGAAAGACTGGCCTCTGGAAACACCATATATTTT
>TRBV6-2/TRBV6-3|TRBJ1-1|16|-|TRBD1
CASSYGRTGRNTEAFF
TGTGCCAGCAGTTACGGCCGGACAGGGAGGAACACTGAAGCTTTCTTT
>TRBV6-1|TRBJ2-7|15|-|TRBD1
CASSDLGDRASEQYF
TGTGCCAGCAGTGATTTGGGGGACAGGGCTAGCGAGCAGTACTTC
>TRBV11-1|TRBJ2-1|13|-|-
CAGGGSSYNEQFF
TGTGCCGGAGGGGGGAGCTCCTACAATGAGCAGTTCTTC
>TRBV28|TRBJ1-5|16|-|-
CASRTQEWAFNQPQHF
TGTGCCAGCAGAACTCAAGAGTGGGCATTCAATCAGCCCCAGCATTTT
>TRBV6-1|TRBJ2-1|17|-|-
CASSELPADVTYNEQFF
TGTGCCAGCAGTGAACTCCCCGCGGATGTCACCTACAATGAGCAGTTCTTC
>TRBV4-3|TRBJ1-6|15|-|TRBD1
CASSPGTGSASPLHF
TGCGCCAGCAGCCCCGGGACAGGGAGTGCTTCACCCCTCCACTTT
>TRBV12-3/TRBV12-4|TRBJ2-3|12|once|-
CASSKLSDTQYF
TGTGCCAGCAGTAAGCTGTCAGATACGCAGTATTTT
>TRBV28|TRBJ2-3|15|-|-
CASSLWEGISDTQYF
TGTGCCAGCAGTTTATGGGAGGGAATATCAGATACGCAGTATTTT
>TRBV19|TRBJ1-1|14|-|TRBD1
CASSMTGENTEAFF
TGTGCCAGTAGTATGACAGGGGAGAACACTGAAGCTTTCTTT
>TRBV19|TRBJ2-2|14|once|-
CASSIGRETGELFF
TGTGCCAGTAGTATTGGGAGAGAAACCGGGGAGCTGTTTTTT
>TRBV12-5|TRBJ2-6|17|-|TRBD1
CASGLGQGGSGANVLTF
TGTGCTAGTGGTCTCGGACAGGGGGGATCTGGGGCCAACGTCCTGACTTTC
>TRBV9|TRBJ1-1|14|-|TRBD1
CASSARGLTTEAFF
TGTGCCAGCAGCGCCAGGGGGCTTACCACTGAAGCTTTCTTT
>TRBV7-9|TRBJ1-1|11|-|-
CASSPGTEAFF
TGTGCCAGCAGTCCTGGTACTGAAGCTTTCTTT